Below are 3 T cell receptor beta chains sequenced from a single sample in a study of Ad26.COV2.S vaccination and SARS-CoV-2 variants. Repertoires were generated with immunoSEQ multiplex PCR, while TCRdb's copy carries only in-frame clones and drops some. Here the sample spans a few hundred thousand clones, roughly 88% being singletons. As to treatment: roughly 18 received Ad26.COV2.S at low or high dose, single or two shots; a few received placebo; per-sample allocation not given. On day 63 after the first injection, vaccine and placebo recipients gave samples. The material was peripheral blood, obtained in a trial of Ad26.COV2.S vaccine versus placebo. The source is a person between 18 and 65 years old who received the Ad26.COV2.S COVID-19 vaccine or a placebo.

The chain joins TRBV5-5 to TRBJ2-7; D is possibly TRBD1 (6 bases). The CDR3 sequence is 13 residues long. Trimming took off 9 bases at V and 0 bases at J, with 13 bases between the two ends. The V gene's germline CDR1 is SGHKS and CDR2 YYEKEE (reference sequence). CDR3 loop: CATQQGSSYEQYF. Written as DNA, the CDR3 is TGTGCCACACAACAGGGAAGCTCCTACGAGCAGTACTTC.

This chain uses TRBV30 with TRBJ1-1; unclear D gene. The CDR3 has 15 residues. V lost 0 bases to trimming and J lost 7 bases, with 18 bases between them. Germline V CDR1 and CDR2: GTSNPN, SVGIG (reference sequence). In nucleotides, the CDR3 is TGTGCCTGGAGTGTAGGGCCGGTAGCCGGGCATGAAGCTTTCTTT. Translation: CAWSVGPVAGHEAFF.

This chain links TRBV19 with TRBJ2-7, with 8 bases matching TRBD1. Germline CDR1 and CDR2: LNHDA and SQIVND (reference sequence). The CDR3 sequence is 16 residues long. V lost 5 bases and J lost 8; bases outside the gene matches: 17. CDR3 residues: CASSSSPGQGGGQQYF. The CDR3 DNA reads as TGTGCCAGTAGTTCGAGCCCCGGACAGGGAGGAGGACAGCAGTACTTC. Variable domain in full (rest from reference TRBV19 and TRBJ2-7): DGGITQSPKYLFRKEGQNVTLSCEQNLNHDAMYWYRQDPGQGLRLIYYSQIVNDFQKGDIAEGYSVSREKKESFPLTVTSAQKNPTAFYLCASSSSPGQGGGQQYFGPGTRLTVT.